This is a list of T cell receptor beta chains from one sample in a study of shared clonotypes between healthy human individuals. Libraries were prepared by immunoSEQ multiplex PCR; TCRdb keeps only in-frame clonotypes and omits some of them. Found here are some 2,500,000 clones, under 95% of them singletons; the top ten hold around 0.4%. Sequences were obtained from naive CD4+ T cells from PBMCs. The source is a man between 18 and 35 years old in good health. Some clones in this sample may be carry-over from other donors' samples. The CDR3 runs from the conserved cysteine through the conserved F or W. Fields, in order: V gene, clone size, D gene, J gene, CDR3 DNA, CDR3 protein. The D gene is left open where the match is weak. Not every row has a clone size; where given, it reads once, few, many or a size class.

TRBV28	once	.	TRBJ1-5	TGTGCCAGCAGTTTGTTTGGGGGCTATCAGCCCCAGCATTTT	CASSLFGGYQPQHF
TRBV5-1	.	.	TRBJ2-1	TGCGCCAGCGGGATCCTTTCCTACAATGAGCAGTTCTTC	CASGILSYNEQFF
TRBV28	.	TRBD1	TRBJ2-7	TGTGCCAGCAGGGGACAGGGATTAGGGACCTACGAGCAGTACTTC	CASRGQGLGTYEQYF
TRBV7-9	.	.	TRBJ2-3	TGTGCCAGCAGCTTAGGCGGCACAGATACGCAGTATTTT	CASSLGGTDTQYF
TRBV6-6	.	.	TRBJ1-1	TGTGCCAGCAGTTACGCGAGCGGGGGCGCCGACACTGAAGCTTTCTTT	CASSYASGGADTEAFF
TRBV4-1	.	.	TRBJ2-7	TGCGCCAGCAGCCAAGTAGTCCCGGCGGCTAGCAGAAACTACGAGCAGTACTTC	CASSQVVPAASRNYEQYF
TRBV2	few	.	TRBJ1-2	TGTGCCAGCAGTGAAGGGTCGTATGGCTACACCTTC	CASSEGSYGYTF
TRBV6-5	.	.	TRBJ1-2	TGTGCCAGCAGTTACTTGGGGGGACCTGGCTACACCTTC	CASSYLGGPGYTF
TRBV7-9	.	TRBD1	TRBJ1-4	TGTGCCAGCAGCGAGTGGGACAGAGCTTATAATGAAAAACTGTTTTTT	CASSEWDRAYNEKLFF
TRBV7-2	.	.	TRBJ1-1	TGTGCCAGCAGCCCTGTTGCCACTGAAGCTTTCTTT	CASSPVATEAFF
TRBV5-1	.	.	TRBJ2-7	TGCGCCAGCAGCTTCCACAGGGGAGGTAGCTCCTACGAGCAGTACTTC	CASSFHRGGSSYEQYF
TRBV9	.	.	TRBJ2-1	TGTGCCAGCAGCGTAAGGCCGGCAGGCTCCTACAATGAGCAGTTCTTC	CASSVRPAGSYNEQFF
TRBV6-1	.	TRBD2	TRBJ2-7	TGTGCCAGCAGAGCCCGGACTAGCGGGCAATACGAGCAGTACTTC	CASRARTSGQYEQYF
TRBV28	.	.	TRBJ2-7	TGTGCCAGCCGAATAGCGAGCTCCAACGAGCAGTACTTC	CASRIASSNEQYF
TRBV5-1	.	.	TRBJ2-7	TGCGCCAGCAGCTTAGGGGACCTAGTGGAGGAGCAGTACTTC	CASSLGDLVEEQYF
TRBV15	.	.	TRBJ2-1	TGTGCCACCAGCAGAGCCATGAGGGTAGCGCCCGGGCAGCAGTTCTTC	CATSRAMRVAPGQQFF
TRBV7-8	.	.	TRBJ1-2	TGTGCCAGCAGCTTTCGGACGGATTTCTATGGCTACACCTTC	CASSFRTDFYGYTF
TRBV14	.	TRBD1	TRBJ2-7	TGTGCCAGCAGCCTTGGCCCCGACAGGGGTGGCCGGCAGTACTTC	CASSLGPDRGGRQYF
TRBV4-1	.	.	TRBJ2-5	TGCGCCAGCAGCCAAGTAGCTATCCGGGAGACCCAGTACTTC	CASSQVAIRETQYF
TRBV7-2	.	TRBD2	TRBJ2-1	TGTGCCAGCAGCTCCCGGACTAGCTCCCTACAAGGGGGGTACAATGAGCAGTTCTTC	CASSSRTSSLQGGYNEQFF
TRBV28	once	.	TRBJ2-3	TGTGCCATGGGGGCTAGCACAGATACGCAGTATTTT	CAMGASTDTQYF
TRBV1	.	.	TRBJ2-5	TGCACCAGCAATAAGAGGGCCGGGTACCAAGAGACCCAGTACTTC	CTSNKRAGYQETQYF
TRBV25-1	once	.	TRBJ1-1	TGTGCCAGCAGTGAGGCAGGGACAGAAGCTTTCTTT	CASSEAGTEAFF
TRBV27	.	TRBD1	TRBJ2-5	TGTGCCAGCAGTTTCCTGGGACAGGGGGAACATGAGACCCAGTACTTC	CASSFLGQGEHETQYF
TRBV28	.	TRBD1	TRBJ1-2	TGTGCCAGCAGAGGACAGGGGGCATACTATGGCTACACCTTC	CASRGQGAYYGYTF
TRBV10-3	few	.	TRBJ1-2	TGTGCCATCAGTGGCACAGAGAACTATGGCTACACCTTC	CAISGTENYGYTF
TRBV10-2	.	.	TRBJ2-3	TGCGCCAGCATAAAGGGGGCAGATACGCAGTATTTT	CASIKGADTQYF
TRBV7-6	.	.	TRBJ2-5	TGTGCCAGCGGACAAGAGACCCAGTACTTC	CASGQETQYF
TRBV18	.	TRBD1	TRBJ2-7	TGTGCCAGCTCACCACGGGACAGGGGGCGCGAGCAGTACTTC	CASSPRDRGREQYF
TRBV5-6	.	.	TRBJ2-5	TGTGCCAGCACCCCCGGCCTCCAAGAGACCCAGTACTTC	CASTPGLQETQYF
TRBV7-3	.	.	TRBJ2-1	TGTGCCAGCAGCCACGGGCAGGGACTGAGCAATGAGCAGTTCTTC	CASSHGQGLSNEQFF
TRBV15	once	TRBD1	TRBJ2-2	TGTGCCACCAGCAGAGATGGGACAGGGGACACCGGGGAGCTGTTTTTT	CATSRDGTGDTGELFF
TRBV14	.	.	TRBJ1-2	TGTGCCAGCAGCCAAGTCCGGGGGTCTGTCGGTGGCTACACCTTC	CASSQVRGSVGGYTF
TRBV28	.	.	TRBJ1-3	TGTGCCAGCAGTCCGCTTGGGAACACCATATATTTT	CASSPLGNTIYF
TRBV4-2	.	TRBD1	TRBJ1-1	TGTGCCAGCAGCCGGTCGACAGGGATGGTTGACACTGAAGCTTTCTTT	CASSRSTGMVDTEAFF
TRBV5-1	.	TRBD2	TRBJ2-7	TGCGCCAGCAGTCCTAGCGGTCCCTACGAGCAGTACTTC	CASSPSGPYEQYF
TRBV7-9	.	.	TRBJ1-4	TGTGCCAGCAGCTTATGGGGGGAAGATGAAAAACTGTTTTTT	CASSLWGEDEKLFF
TRBV7-9	once	.	TRBJ2-3	TGTGCCAGCAGTCAACCTCCCTGGGCAGGAGGTAGGGATACGCAGTATTTT	CASSQPPWAGGRDTQYF
TRBV21-1	once	.	TRBJ2-3	TGTGCCATTCCCCGAGATACGCAGTATTTT	CAIPRDTQYF
TRBV10-3	.	TRBD2	TRBJ2-2	TGTGCCATCAGTGTTCTAGCGGGGACGAACACCGGGGAGCTGTTTTTT	CAISVLAGTNTGELFF
TRBV7-9	once	.	TRBJ1-6	TGTGCCAGCAGCTTAGTGGCGGGGTCGGGTTCACCCCTCCACTTT	CASSLVAGSGSPLHF
TRBV5-1	few	.	TRBJ1-1	TGCGCCAGCAGCTCCGGGACCCTGAACACTGAAGCTTTCTTT	CASSSGTLNTEAFF
TRBV7-3	.	.	TRBJ2-3	TGTGCCAGCAGCTTAACGGGAGGTGCTGGGGCAGATACGCAGTATTTT	CASSLTGGAGADTQYF
TRBV5-1	.	TRBD1	TRBJ2-7	TGCGCCAGCCAAAACAGGGGAACCTACGAGCAGTACTTC	CASQNRGTYEQYF
TRBV6-1	.	.	TRBJ2-5	TGTGCCAATGCTCCTCGGGTTTTATCTACCCAGTACTTC	CANAPRVLSTQYF
TRBV18	.	.	TRBJ2-2	TGTGCCAGCTCACCAATGACCGGGGAGCTGTTTTTT	CASSPMTGELFF
TRBV15	.	.	TRBJ1-2	TGTGCCACCAGCGGGCTGGGGAGGGGTGATGGTTATGGCTACACCTTC	CATSGLGRGDGYGYTF
TRBV29-1	.	.	TRBJ2-5	TGCAGCGTTCGAGCTGGGGCGGAGACCCAGTACTTC	CSVRAGAETQYF
TRBV28	few	TRBD1	TRBJ1-1	TGTGCCAGCAGTACCGACAGGGGGCTTCACACTGAAGCTTTCTTT	CASSTDRGLHTEAFF
TRBV6-5	.	.	TRBJ2-7	TGTGCCAGCAGTTACTCGACAACCTCCAGCTCCTACGAGCAGTACTTC	CASSYSTTSSSYEQYF
TRBV27	.	TRBD2	TRBJ2-1	TGTGCCAGCAGCCTAATCACCCCGGGGCTAGCGGAGAGGTACAATGAGCAGTTCTTC	CASSLITPGLAERYNEQFF
TRBV28	.	.	TRBJ2-7	TGTGCCAGCAGTTACGTCCGGGGCGGGGCTTACGAGCAGTACTTC	CASSYVRGGAYEQYF
TRBV6-5	.	.	TRBJ2-1	TGTGCCAGCAGTCCCCATAGCGGTTCGTACAATGAGCAGTTCTTC	CASSPHSGSYNEQFF
TRBV4-3	.	TRBD2	TRBJ2-3	TGCGCCAGCAGCCGACTAGCGTCCCGGTCAGATACGCAGTATTTT	CASSRLASRSDTQYF